This T cell receptor (beta chain) was obtained from a study of regulatory T cells in long-lasting Graves disease. General study findings and limits: The study found persistent patients shared more public clonotypes (approximately 2,700) than new patients (about 990). Possibly, too few samples lowered accuracy.

Concerning this clonotype itself: As yet, its antigen is unknown.

Time point here: newly diagnosed GD, antithyroid drugs for less than 3 months. PBMC RNA served as the TCR library source. CDR1 and CDR2 from the germline V gene are SGHDN and FVKESK. Trimming cost V 5 bases and J 0 bases, with 15 bases left between them. CDR3 length: 16 amino acids. Arm-PCR with iRepertoire HTBI primers amplified the CDR3 regions for these TCR beta libraries. TCRdb reprocessed the multiplex PCR reads via MiXCR and lists one record per CDR3 protein. The top ten clones hold over 20% of a sample with 300,000 to 450,000 distinct CDR3 sequences, roughly 15% of them seen once. The TCR sequence derives from a female donor with Graves disease. The sequencing used peripheral blood mononuclear cells (PBMCs), collected at new diagnosis, from a patient treated with antithyroid drugs. This chain uses TRBV14 with TRBJ2-3; possible D gene TRBD2, 6 bases. The CDR3 DNA follows: TGTGCCAGCAGCGTAGGACTACTTACTAGCACAGATACGCAGTATTTT. Protein product: CASSVGLLTSTDTQYF.